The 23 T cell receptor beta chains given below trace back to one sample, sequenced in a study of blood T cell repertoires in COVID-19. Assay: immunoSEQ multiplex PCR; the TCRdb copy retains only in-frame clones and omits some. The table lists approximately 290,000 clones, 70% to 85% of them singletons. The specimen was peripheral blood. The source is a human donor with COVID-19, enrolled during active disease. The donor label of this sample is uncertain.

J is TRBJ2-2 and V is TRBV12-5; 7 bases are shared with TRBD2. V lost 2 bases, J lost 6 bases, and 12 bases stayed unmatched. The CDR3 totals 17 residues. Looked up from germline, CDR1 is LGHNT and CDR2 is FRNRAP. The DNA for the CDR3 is TGTGCTAGTGGTTTGTCAATCTTGACTAGCCAACCCGGGGAGCTGTTTTTT. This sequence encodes CASGLSILTSQPGELFF. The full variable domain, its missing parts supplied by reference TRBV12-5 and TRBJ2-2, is DARVTQTPRHKVTEMGQEVTMRCQPILGHNTVFWYRQTMMQGLELLAYFRNRAPLDDSGMPKDRFSAEMPDATLATLKIQPSEPRDSAVYFCASGLSILTSQPGELFFGEGSRLTVL.

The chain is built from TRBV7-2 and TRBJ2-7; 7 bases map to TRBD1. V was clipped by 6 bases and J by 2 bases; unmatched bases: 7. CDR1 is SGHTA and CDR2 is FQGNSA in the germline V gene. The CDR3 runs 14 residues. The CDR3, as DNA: TGTGCCAGCAGGCCGACAGGGCTTGCCTACGAGCAGTACTTC. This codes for CASRPTGLAYEQYF.

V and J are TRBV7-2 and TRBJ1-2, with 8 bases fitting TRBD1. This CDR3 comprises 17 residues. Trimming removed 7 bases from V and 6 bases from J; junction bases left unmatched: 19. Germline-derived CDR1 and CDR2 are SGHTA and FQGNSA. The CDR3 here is CASTIFPLLGRGHGYTF. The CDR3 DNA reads TGTGCCAGCACTATATTCCCCTTGCTGGGCAGGGGGCATGGCTACACCTTC.

The CDR3 loop is CASSLSAGGRGEQFF. CDR3 sequence (DNA): TGTGCCAGCAGTTTATCAGCGGGAGGGCGGGGTGAGCAGTTCTTC. The V call is TRBV28, the J call TRBJ2-1; 10 bases align to TRBD2. Unmatched junction bases numbered 6, after V lost 1 base and J lost 9 bases. CDR1 is MDHEN, CDR2 SYDVKM, per germline. This CDR3 comprises 15 residues.

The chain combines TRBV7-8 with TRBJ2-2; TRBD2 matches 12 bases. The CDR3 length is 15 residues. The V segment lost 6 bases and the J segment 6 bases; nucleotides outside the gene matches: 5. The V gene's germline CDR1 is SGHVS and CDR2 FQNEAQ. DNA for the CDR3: TGTGCCAGCAGGAGACTAGCGGGAGTTCCCGGGGAGCTGTTTTTT. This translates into CASRRLAGVPGELFF. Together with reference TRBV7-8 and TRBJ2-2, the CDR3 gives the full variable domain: GAGVSQSPRYKVAKRGQDVALRCDPISGHVSLFWYQQALGQGPEFLTYFQNEAQLDKSGLPSDRFFAERPEGSVSTLKIQRTQQEDSAVYLCASRRLAGVPGELFFGEGSRLTVL.

The DNA of the CDR3 is TGTGCCAGTAGTATAGCAGACATTTCGGGCAATCAGCCCCAGCATTTT. It specifies CASSIADISGNQPQHF. V and J are TRBV19 and TRBJ1-5; D call uncertain. V dropped 1 base and J dropped 2 bases, with 12 bases sitting between them. Germline CDR1 LNHDA, CDR2 SQIVND (reference sequence). There are 16 residues in the CDR3.

The CDR3 nucleotides read TGTGCCAGCAGTTTTCTGGGGAGGGCTGGCTACACCTTC. Its protein is CASSFLGRAGYTF. The chain is built from TRBV6-5 and TRBJ1-2, with D hard to call. Between the trimmed V and J ends, which lost 4 bases and 7 bases, there was a span of 13 bases. This CDR3 comprises 13 residues. Germline lookup yields CDR1 MNHEY and CDR2 SVGAGI.

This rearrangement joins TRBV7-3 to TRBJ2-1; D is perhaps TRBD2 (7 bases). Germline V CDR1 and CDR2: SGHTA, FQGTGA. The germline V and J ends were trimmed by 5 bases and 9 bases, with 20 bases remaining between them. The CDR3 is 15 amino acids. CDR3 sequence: CASSLRGAPGGEQFF. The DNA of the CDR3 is TGTGCCAGCAGCCTCCGGGGGGCCCCCGGGGGTGAGCAGTTCTTC.

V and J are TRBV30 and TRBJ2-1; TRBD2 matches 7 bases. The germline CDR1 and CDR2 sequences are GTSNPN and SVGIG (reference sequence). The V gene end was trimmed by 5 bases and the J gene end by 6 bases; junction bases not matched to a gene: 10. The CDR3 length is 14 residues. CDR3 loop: CAWGARAGLNEQFF. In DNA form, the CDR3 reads TGTGCCTGGGGGGCCCGAGCGGGACTCAATGAGCAGTTCTTC.

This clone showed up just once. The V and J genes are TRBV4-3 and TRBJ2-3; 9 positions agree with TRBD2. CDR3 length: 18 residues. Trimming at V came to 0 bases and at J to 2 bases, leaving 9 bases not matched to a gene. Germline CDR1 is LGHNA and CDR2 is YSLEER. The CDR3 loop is CASSQDLASGAFTDTQYF. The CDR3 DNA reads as TGCGCCAGCAGCCAAGATCTGGCTAGCGGGGCCTTCACAGATACGCAGTATTTT.

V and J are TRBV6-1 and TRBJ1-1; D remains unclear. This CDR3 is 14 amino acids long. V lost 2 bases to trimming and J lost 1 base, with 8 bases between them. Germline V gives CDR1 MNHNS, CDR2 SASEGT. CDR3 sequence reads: CASSESIGNTEAFF. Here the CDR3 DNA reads TGTGCCAGCAGTGAATCAATCGGGAACACTGAAGCTTTCTTT.

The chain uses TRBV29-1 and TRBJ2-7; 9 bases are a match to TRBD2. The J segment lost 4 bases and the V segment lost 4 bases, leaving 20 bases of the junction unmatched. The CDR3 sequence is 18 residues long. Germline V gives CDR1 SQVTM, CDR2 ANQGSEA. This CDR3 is CSVVGREGPKQLNYEQYF. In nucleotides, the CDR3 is TGCAGCGTTGTAGGGCGGGAGGGCCCAAAGCAGCTTAATTACGAGCAGTACTTC.

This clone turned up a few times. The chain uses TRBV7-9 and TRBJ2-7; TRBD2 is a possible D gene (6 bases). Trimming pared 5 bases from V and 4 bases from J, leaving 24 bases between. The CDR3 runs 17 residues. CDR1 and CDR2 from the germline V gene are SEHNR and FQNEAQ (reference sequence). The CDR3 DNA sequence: TGTGCCAGCAGCGCGGACCTCGGGACTTTTAGGGTATACGAGCAGTACTTC. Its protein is CASSADLGTFRVYEQYF. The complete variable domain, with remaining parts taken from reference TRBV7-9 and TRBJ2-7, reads DTGVSQNPRHKITKRGQNVTFRCDPISEHNRLYWYRQTLGQGPEFLTYFQNEAQLEKSRLLSDRFSAERPKGSFSTLEIQRTEQGDSAMYLCASSADLGTFRVYEQYFGPGTRLTVT.

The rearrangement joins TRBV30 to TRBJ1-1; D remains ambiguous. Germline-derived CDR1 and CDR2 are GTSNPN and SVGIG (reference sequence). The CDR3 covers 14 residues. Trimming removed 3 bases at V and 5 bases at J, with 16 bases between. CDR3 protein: CAWSGTSGKTEAFF. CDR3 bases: TGTGCCTGGAGCGGTACATCGGGGAAGACTGAAGCTTTCTTT.

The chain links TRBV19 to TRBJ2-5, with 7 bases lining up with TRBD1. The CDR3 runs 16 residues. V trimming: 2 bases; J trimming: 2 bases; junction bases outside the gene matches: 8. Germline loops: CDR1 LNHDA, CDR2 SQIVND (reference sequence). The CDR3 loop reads CASSIRRGQSQETQYF. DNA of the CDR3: TGTGCCAGTAGTATACGAAGGGGACAGTCTCAAGAGACCCAGTACTTC.

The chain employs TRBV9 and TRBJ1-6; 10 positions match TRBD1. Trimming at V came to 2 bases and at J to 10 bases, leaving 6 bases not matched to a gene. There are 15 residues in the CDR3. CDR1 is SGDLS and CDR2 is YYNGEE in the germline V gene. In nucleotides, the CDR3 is TGTGCCAGCAGCGTTAGGGGGACAGGGGTGTCACCCCTCCACTTT. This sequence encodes CASSVRGTGVSPLHF.

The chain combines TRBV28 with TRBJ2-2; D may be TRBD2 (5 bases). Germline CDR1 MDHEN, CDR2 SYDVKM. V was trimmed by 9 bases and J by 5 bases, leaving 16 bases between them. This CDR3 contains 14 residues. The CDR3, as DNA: TGTGCCAGTATTCCTGGGGTAGCGACCGGGGAGCTGTTTTTT. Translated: CASIPGVATGELFF.

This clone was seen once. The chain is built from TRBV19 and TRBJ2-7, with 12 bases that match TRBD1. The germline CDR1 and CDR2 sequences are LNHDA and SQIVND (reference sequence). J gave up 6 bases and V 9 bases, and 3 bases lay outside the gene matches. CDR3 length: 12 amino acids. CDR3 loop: CASGTGGPEQYF. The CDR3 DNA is TGTGCCAGCGGGACAGGGGGCCCCGAGCAGTACTTC.

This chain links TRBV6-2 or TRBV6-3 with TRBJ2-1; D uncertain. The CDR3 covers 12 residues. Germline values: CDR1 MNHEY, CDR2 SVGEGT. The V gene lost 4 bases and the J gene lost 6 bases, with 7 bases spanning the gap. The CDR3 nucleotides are TGTGCCAGCAGTTGGAGACTCAATGAGCAGTTCTTC. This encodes CASSWRLNEQFF.

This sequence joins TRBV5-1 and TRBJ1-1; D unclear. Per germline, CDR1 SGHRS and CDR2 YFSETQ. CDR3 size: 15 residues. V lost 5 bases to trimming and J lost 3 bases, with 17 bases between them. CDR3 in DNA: TGCGCCAGCAGTCCCAGTAACGGGGTGGACACTGAAGCTTTCTTT. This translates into CASSPSNGVDTEAFF.

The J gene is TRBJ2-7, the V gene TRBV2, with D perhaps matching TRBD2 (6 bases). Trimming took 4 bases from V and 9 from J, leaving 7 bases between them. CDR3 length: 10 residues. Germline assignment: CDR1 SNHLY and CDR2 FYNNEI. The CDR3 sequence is CASSGGVQYF. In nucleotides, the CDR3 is TGTGCCAGCAGTGGGGGGGTGCAGTACTTC.

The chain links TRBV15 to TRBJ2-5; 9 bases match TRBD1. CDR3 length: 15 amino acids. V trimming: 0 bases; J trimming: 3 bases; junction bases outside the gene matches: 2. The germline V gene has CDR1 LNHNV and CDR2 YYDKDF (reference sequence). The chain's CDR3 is CATSRDRTGEETQYF. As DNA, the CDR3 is TGTGCCACCAGCAGAGATAGGACAGGGGAAGAGACCCAGTACTTC.

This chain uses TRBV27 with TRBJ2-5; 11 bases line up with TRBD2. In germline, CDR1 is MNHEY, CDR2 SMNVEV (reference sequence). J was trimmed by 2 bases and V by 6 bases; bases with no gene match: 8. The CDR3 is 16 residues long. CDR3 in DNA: TGTGCCAGCAGCCGGAGACTAGCGGGATATCAAGAGACCCAGTACTTC. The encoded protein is CASSRRLAGYQETQYF.